This TCR beta chain is from a study of cytomegalovirus exposure and HLA in healthy donors. On the study more broadly: Out of 398 genotyped donors, about 76% belonged to the Caucasian-associated ancestry cluster. Broader study findings: Excluded were some V segments that proved indistinguishable, including TRBV6-2 and TRBV6-3. Under in vitro conditions, three CMV-associated chains were confirmed as specific for CMV antigens.

This CDR3 has 16 residues. Germline CDR1 MDHEN, CDR2 SYDVKM. Trimming took 2 bases from V and 4 from J, leaving 17 bases between them. This PCR relied on a set of 60 Vbeta primers and 13 Jbeta primers. Authors' analysis steps: Later analysis identified approximately 80 million unique TCR beta chains, some 10 million shared. The assay was immunoSEQ multiplex PCR, and TCRdb's table has in-frame clones only and misses some. The V and J calls and clone size come from that table; D and trimming were worked out from the DNA. The sample includes 110,000 to 150,000 clones, around 78% of them seen just once. On this clone itself: Its antigen is undetermined.

The chain carries TRBV28 and TRBJ1-2; perhaps TRBD1 as D (6 bases). The source is a woman between 18 and 29 years old in good health and CMV-seropositive. The material sequenced was PBMCs. CDR3 DNA: TGTGCCAGCAGTTTAGGGGGGGCCTCGGCGTTCTATGGCTACACCTTC. Translating it yields CASSLGGASAFYGYTF.